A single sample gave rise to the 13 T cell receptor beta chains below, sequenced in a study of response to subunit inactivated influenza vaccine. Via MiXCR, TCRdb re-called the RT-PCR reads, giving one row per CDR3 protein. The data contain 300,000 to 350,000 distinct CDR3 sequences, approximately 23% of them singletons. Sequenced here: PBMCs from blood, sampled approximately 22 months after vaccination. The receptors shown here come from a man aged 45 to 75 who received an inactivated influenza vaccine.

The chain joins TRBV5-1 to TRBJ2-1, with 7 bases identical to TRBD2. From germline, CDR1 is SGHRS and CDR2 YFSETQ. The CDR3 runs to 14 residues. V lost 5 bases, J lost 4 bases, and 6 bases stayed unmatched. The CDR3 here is CASSETGGYNEQFF. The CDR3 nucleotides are TGCGCCAGCAGTGAAACGGGGGGATACAATGAGCAGTTCTTC.

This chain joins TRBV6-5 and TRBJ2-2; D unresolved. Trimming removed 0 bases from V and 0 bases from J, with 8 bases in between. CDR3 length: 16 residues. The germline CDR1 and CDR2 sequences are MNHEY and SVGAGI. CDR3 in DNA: TGTGCCAGCAGTTACTCAGGGCTATCGAACACCGGGGAGCTGTTTTTT. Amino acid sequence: CASSYSGLSNTGELFF.

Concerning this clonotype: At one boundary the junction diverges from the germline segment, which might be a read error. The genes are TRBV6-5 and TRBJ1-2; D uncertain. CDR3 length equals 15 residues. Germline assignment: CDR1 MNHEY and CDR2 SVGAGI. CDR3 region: CASSYEWVGGPGYTF. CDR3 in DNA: TGTGCCAGCAGTTACGAATGGGTGGGAGGACCCGGCTACACTTTC.

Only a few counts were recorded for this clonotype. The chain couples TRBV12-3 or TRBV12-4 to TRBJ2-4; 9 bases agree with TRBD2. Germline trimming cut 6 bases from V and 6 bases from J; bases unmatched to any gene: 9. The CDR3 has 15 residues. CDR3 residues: CASSFTGLAANIQYF. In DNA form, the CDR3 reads TGTGCCAGCAGCTTTACGGGACTAGCTGCAAACATTCAGTACTTC.

The CDR3 sequence is CSAMGQGAEDTQYF. DNA for the CDR3: TGCAGTGCTATGGGACAGGGGGCGGAAGATACGCAGTATTTT. The rearrangement links TRBV20-1 to TRBJ2-3; 12 bases are a match to TRBD1. Germline trimming cut 4 bases from V and 5 bases from J; bases unmatched to any gene: 4. In germline, CDR1 is DFQATT, CDR2 SNEGSKA (reference sequence). CDR3 length: 14 amino acids.

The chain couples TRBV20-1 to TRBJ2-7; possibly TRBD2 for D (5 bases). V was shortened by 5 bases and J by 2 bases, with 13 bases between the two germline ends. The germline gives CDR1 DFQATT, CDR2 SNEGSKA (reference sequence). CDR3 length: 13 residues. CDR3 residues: CSARPSKTYEQYF. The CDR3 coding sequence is TGCAGTGCTCGACCTAGCAAGACCTACGAGCAGTACTTC.

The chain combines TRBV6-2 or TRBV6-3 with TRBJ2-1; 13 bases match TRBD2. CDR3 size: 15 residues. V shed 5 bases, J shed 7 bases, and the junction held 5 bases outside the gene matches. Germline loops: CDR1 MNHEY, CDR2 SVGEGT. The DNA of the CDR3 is TGTGCCAGCAGTACAAGGACTAGCGGGAGTAATGAGCAGTTCTTC. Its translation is CASSTRTSGSNEQFF.

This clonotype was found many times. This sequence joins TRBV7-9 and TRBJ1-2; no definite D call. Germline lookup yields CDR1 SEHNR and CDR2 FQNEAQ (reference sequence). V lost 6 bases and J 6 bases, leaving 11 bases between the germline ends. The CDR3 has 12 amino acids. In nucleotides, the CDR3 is TGTGCCAGCAGTTTGCCCGGGGATGGCTACACCTTC. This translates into CASSLPGDGYTF. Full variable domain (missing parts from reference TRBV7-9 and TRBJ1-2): DTGVSQNPRHKITKRGQNVTFRCDPISEHNRLYWYRQTLGQGPEFLTYFQNEAQLEKSRLLSDRFSAERPKGSFSTLEIQRTEQGDSAMYLCASSLPGDGYTFGSGTRLTVV.

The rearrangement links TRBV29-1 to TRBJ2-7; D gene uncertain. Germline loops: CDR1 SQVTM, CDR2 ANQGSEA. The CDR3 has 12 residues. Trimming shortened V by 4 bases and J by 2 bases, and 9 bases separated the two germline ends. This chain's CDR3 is CSVGWNPYEQYF. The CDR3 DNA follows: TGCAGCGTTGGGTGGAACCCCTACGAGCAGTACTTC.

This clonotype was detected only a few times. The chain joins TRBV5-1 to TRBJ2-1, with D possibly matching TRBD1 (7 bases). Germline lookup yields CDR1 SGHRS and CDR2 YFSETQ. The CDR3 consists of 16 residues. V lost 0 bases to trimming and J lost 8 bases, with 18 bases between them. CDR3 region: CASSLDRAGGIDEQFF. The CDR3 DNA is TGCGCCAGCAGCTTGGATCGGGCAGGGGGGATCGATGAGCAGTTCTTC. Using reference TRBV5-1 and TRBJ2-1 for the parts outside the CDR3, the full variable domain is KAGVTQTPRYLIKTRGQQVTLSCSPISGHRSVSWYQQTPGQGLQFLFEYFSETQRNKGNFPGRFSGRQFSNSRSEMNVSTLELGDSALYLCASSLDRAGGIDEQFFGPGTRLTVL.

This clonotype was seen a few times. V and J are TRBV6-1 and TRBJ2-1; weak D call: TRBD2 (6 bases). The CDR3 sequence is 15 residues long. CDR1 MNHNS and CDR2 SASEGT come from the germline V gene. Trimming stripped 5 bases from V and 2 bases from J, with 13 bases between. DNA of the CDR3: TGTGCCAGCAGTCGGGGGACGGGCGCCTACAATGAGCAGTTCTTC. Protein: CASSRGTGAYNEQFF.

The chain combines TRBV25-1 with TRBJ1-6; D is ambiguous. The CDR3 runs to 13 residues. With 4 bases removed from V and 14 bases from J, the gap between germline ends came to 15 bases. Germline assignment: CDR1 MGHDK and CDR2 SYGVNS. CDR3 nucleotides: TGTGCCAGCAGTGTTGATTGGGAAGGCACCCTCCACTTT. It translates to CASSVDWEGTLHF.

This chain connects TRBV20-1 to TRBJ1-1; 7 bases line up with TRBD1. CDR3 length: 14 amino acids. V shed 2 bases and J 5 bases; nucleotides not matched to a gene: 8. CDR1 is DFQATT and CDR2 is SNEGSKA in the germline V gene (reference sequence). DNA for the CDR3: TGCAGTGCTAGAAAGGGGGCTCTTTCGACTGAAGCTTTCTTT. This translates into CSARKGALSTEAFF.